This T cell receptor beta chain is drawn from a study of technical replicates of blood from several donors. Clones were sequenced by immunoSEQ multiplex PCR, and TCRdb holds only the in-frame ones, with some missing. This sample carries tens of thousands of clones, about 93% of them seen once, and the ten largest clones take less than 4.5%. Deletions cut 5 bases from V and 4 bases from J, with 8 bases between. CDR1 is PRHDT, CDR2 FYEKMQ, per germline (reference sequence). CDR3 size: 12 residues. The origin of this receptor is a human donor in good health. Some clones in this sample may be carry-over from other donors' samples. The sample comprised PBMCs. The V and J genes are TRBV13 and TRBJ1-2; D ambiguous. CDR3 residues: CASSPGGYGYTF. The CDR3 DNA follows: TGTGCCAGCAGCCCGGGTGGCTATGGCTACACCTTC.